The next 10 T cell receptor beta chains were all read from a single sample in a study of T cell responses to AZD1222 COVID-19 vaccine. Profiled with immunoSEQ multiplex PCR; TCRdb holds only in-frame clones, not every one. The sample gives fewer than 200,000 clones, 80% to 95% of which show up once; 1.6% is in the top ten. Sequenced here: peripheral blood, sampled on day 0 of AZD1222 vaccination. The receptors shown here come from an adult in good health.

The chain couples TRBV7-9 to TRBJ1-2; D uncertain. Germline CDR1 is SEHNR and CDR2 is FQNEAQ (reference sequence). The CDR3 extends over 13 amino acids. Trimming removed 6 bases from V and 4 bases from J, with 12 bases in between. The CDR3 reads CASSRHSSYGYTF. CDR3 DNA sequence: TGTGCCAGCAGTCGACACTCCTCCTATGGCTACACCTTC.

This chain joins TRBV27 and TRBJ1-4, with D perhaps TRBD1 (5 bases). The CDR3 totals 15 residues. Trimming removed 2 bases from V and 4 bases from J, with 11 bases in between. Germline CDR1 MNHEY, CDR2 SMNVEV (reference sequence). CDR3 loop: CASSLTRGGNEKLFF. The CDR3 DNA reads TGTGCCAGCAGTTTAACCCGGGGGGGTAATGAAAAACTGTTTTTT.

The V gene is TRBV2, the J gene TRBJ1-5, with D unresolved. V was cut by 4 bases and J by 6 bases, with 7 bases left in between. CDR3 length: 12 amino acids. Looked up from germline, CDR1 is SNHLY and CDR2 is FYNNEI. CDR3 loop: CASSVMAQPQHF. The CDR3 DNA reads as TGTGCCAGCAGTGTTATGGCTCAGCCCCAGCATTTT.

J is TRBJ2-7 and V is TRBV7-2; 14 bases are a match to TRBD2. Germline V gene data show CDR1 as SGHTA and CDR2 as FQGNSA. The CDR3 contains 15 residues. Losses at the gene ends were 7 bases for V and 7 bases for J; bases not matched to a gene: 9. DNA for the CDR3: TGTGCCAGCAACTGGGGACTAGCGGGAGTGAAAGAGCAGTACTTC. Amino acid sequence: CASNWGLAGVKEQYF.

The V and J genes are TRBV27 and TRBJ1-2; 7 nucleotides match TRBD1. The CDR3 extends over 16 amino acids. Germline V CDR1 and CDR2: MNHEY, SMNVEV (reference sequence). V was clipped by 5 bases and J by 5 bases; unmatched bases: 14. The CDR3 region is CASSPNPSTGSYGYTF. The CDR3 region has the DNA TGTGCCAGCAGTCCGAACCCCTCGACAGGGTCTTATGGCTACACCTTC.

The chain has TRBV7-3 and TRBJ1-2; TRBD1 matches at 7 bases. The CDR3 runs to 13 residues. Germline values: CDR1 SGHTA, CDR2 FQGTGA. V lost 6 bases, J lost 7 bases, and 8 bases stayed unmatched. The CDR3 coding sequence is TGTGCCAGCAGTCCCGACAGGGAGGGTGGCTACACCTTC. Amino acids: CASSPDREGGYTF.

This rearrangement joins TRBV7-6 to TRBJ2-3; 11 bases fit TRBD2. Germline CDR1 and CDR2: SGHVS and FNYEAQ. V gave up 3 bases and J gave up 2 bases; unmatched junction bases: 22. This CDR3 spans 22 amino acids. The CDR3 coding sequence is TGTGCCAGCAGCTTGAAACCGACTAGCGGGACTTCGATGTTAGCCAACACAGATACGCAGTATTTT. It encodes CASSLKPTSGTSMLANTDTQYF.

The count of this clone is one. The chain uses TRBV9 and TRBJ2-7; D is possibly TRBD1 (6 bases). This CDR3 is built from 15 residues. Trimming stripped 4 bases from V and 2 bases from J, with 16 bases between. Germline assignment: CDR1 SGDLS and CDR2 YYNGEE. This CDR3 reads CASSPRRQAPYEQYF. CDR3 sequence (DNA): TGTGCCAGCAGCCCTCGGCGACAGGCCCCCTACGAGCAGTACTTC.

The J gene is TRBJ2-6, the V gene TRBV7-9; D gene ambiguous. In germline, CDR1 is SEHNR, CDR2 FQNEAQ (reference sequence). The V gene lost 5 bases and the J gene lost 4 bases, with 9 bases spanning the gap. CDR3 length equals 14 residues. Here the CDR3 reads CASSPRRGANVLTF. CDR3 DNA: TGTGCCAGCAGCCCCCGCCGGGGGGCCAACGTCCTGACTTTC.

This chain joins TRBV5-6 and TRBJ1-3; D ambiguous. The CDR3 is 16 amino acids. Trimming shortened V by 1 base and J by 1 base, and 12 bases separated the two germline ends. Germline-derived CDR1 and CDR2 are SGHDT and YYEEEE. The CDR3 DNA sequence: TGTGCCAGCAGCTTGACAGTTCGGACTTCTGGAAACACCATATATTTT. It translates to CASSLTVRTSGNTIYF.